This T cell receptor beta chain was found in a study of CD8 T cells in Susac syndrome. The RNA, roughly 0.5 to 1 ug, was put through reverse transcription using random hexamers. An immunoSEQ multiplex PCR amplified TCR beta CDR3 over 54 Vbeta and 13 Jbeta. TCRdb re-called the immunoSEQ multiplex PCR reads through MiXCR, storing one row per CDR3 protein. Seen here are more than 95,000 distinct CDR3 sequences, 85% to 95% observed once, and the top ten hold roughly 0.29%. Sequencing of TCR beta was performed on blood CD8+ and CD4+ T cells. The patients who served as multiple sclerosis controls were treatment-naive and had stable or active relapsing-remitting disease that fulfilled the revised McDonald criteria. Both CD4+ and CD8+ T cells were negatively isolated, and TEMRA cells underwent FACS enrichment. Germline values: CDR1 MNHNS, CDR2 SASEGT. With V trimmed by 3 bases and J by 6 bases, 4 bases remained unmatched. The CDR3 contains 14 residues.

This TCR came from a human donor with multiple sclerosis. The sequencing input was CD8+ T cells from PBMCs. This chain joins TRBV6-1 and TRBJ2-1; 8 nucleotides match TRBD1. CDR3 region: CASSDQGASNEQFF. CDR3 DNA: TGTGCCAGCAGTGATCAGGGGGCGAGCAATGAGCAGTTCTTC.